This section outlines one TCR beta chain sequence together with its context. The specificity of this receptor is unknown. The input lacks base qualities; no much larger clone sits a single base away. The sample is drawn from a study of T cell responses to AZD1222 COVID-19 vaccine (dated by TCRdb to the early 2020s). Study-level background: Because spike-specific TCR depth and breadth did not differ between the two schedules, AZD1222 recipients who got a second dose at roughly 4 weeks were pooled with those who got a second dose at roughly 12 weeks. TCR sequencing covered 230 or so trial participants: 207 given two doses of AZD1222 and 26 given two doses of MenACWY control vaccine. Trial participants were enrolled by age into 18-55, 56-69 and 70-plus year subgroups, with roughly 160, 29 and 62 TCR-sequenced participants respectively. Study-wide findings and limitations: Because no day 14 peak-response samples were available, the repertoires could be characterized only after the peak T cell response. CD4 TCRs associated with the vaccine covered the entire spike protein, and the dominant responses were in regions 160-218 and 743-854. Only six AZD1222 recipients were SARS-CoV-2 seropositive at baseline, limiting conclusions about previously exposed vaccinees. Spike-specific TCR breadth and depth rose significantly after two AZD1222 doses compared with day 0 and with MenACWY recipients. Most participants were white British and females outnumbered males, and the authors suggested that clonal diversity may have been underestimated. Nearly half of unique spike-specific TCRs reportedly recognized epitopes outside regions mutated in the B.1.351 and B.1.1.7 variants. The 56-69-year group was small, and its depth increase did not reach significance, likely because of low power.

The CDR3 regions of human TCRbeta chains were subjected to immunosequencing. The original pipeline was this. Repertoire TCRs were checked for matches against a reference library of SARS-CoV-2-specific TCRs that had been generated using the MIRA antigen-specificity platform. Breadth meant the fraction of unique TCRs that were SARS-CoV-2-associated, whereas depth meant the fraction of total T cells that were SARS-CoV-2-associated. Each spike-specific TCR was assigned to its reactive spike region and to a CD4 or CD8 class using the MIRA data. Log10-transformed breadth and depth values were compared by one-way ANOVA with Sidak's multiple comparisons tests. This is the immuneACCESS table as TCRdb keeps it, with only in-frame sequences that have V and J called. A part of the clones is gone; compared with another copy, unresolved V genes explain less than half, and the rest is unexplained. From that table come the V and J calls and clone size; the DNA was used to work out D and trimming. Here the sample has some 130,000 clones; 90% to 95% occur a single time. In total, the top ten clones hold 2.5% to 3% of the sample.

The CDR3 has 14 amino acids, counting the end cysteine and phenylalanine. Solely the CDR3 DNA is kept, with 42 bases framed from the first base. From a lookup of the germline V gene (reference sequence), CDR1 and CDR2 are GTSNPN and SVGIG. Trimming takes 5 bases off V and 4 bases off J; junction bases not matched to a gene: 7. In light of the paper, this sample's time point label describes: baseline before first vaccination. The vaccinee samples were drawn from two UK trials, COV001 and COV002, one of which was a single-blind randomized controlled phase 2/3 trial testing AZD1222 (ChAdOx1 nCoV-19) in healthy adults. Trial participant PBMC samples were collected at day 0 and day 28 after the second dose for TCRbeta chain sequencing.

This receptor chain uses TRBV30 and TRBJ2-2, and TRBD1 aligns with 7 junction nucleotides. Sequenced here: peripheral blood, sampled on day 0 of AZD1222 vaccination. The receptor was isolated from an adult in good health. The nucleotide sequence is given as TGTGCCTGGGAAAGGGGGCGGGTCACCGGGGAGCTGTTTTTT. It translates as CAWERGRVTGELFF.